This passage covers 16 T cell receptor beta chains from one sample sequenced in a study of T cell repertoires in cytomegalovirus infection. These receptors have no identified antigens. A single record per CDR3 protein comes from TCRdb applying MiXCR to the reads. Of about 270,000 distinct CDR3 sequences in the sample, approximately 22% were seen once. Sample: cultured PBMCs, taken from culture after CMV antigen stimulation. The receptor source for this set is a human donor in good health (CMV status not recorded). Some clones in this sample may be carry-over from other donors' samples.

The V and J genes are TRBV20-1 and TRBJ2-7; D ambiguous. The CDR3 consists of 15 residues. The ends were cut back, 0 bases at V and 7 bases at J, with 19 bases in the middle. Germline values: CDR1 DFQATT, CDR2 SNEGSKA (reference sequence). CDR3 sequence (DNA): TGCAGTGCTAGAGATCCCGGAGCTGGAGTGGGGGAGCAGTACTTC. Amino acid sequence: CSARDPGAGVGEQYF.

The genes are TRBV4-2 and TRBJ2-2; 9 bases match TRBD2. The CDR3 contains 17 residues. Germline-derived CDR1 and CDR2 are LGHNA and YNFKEQ. V lost 0 bases, J lost 5 bases, and 7 bases stayed unmatched. This CDR3 is CASSQDLAGGPTGELFF. CDR3 in DNA: TGTGCCAGCAGCCAAGATCTTGCGGGAGGGCCGACCGGGGAGCTGTTTTTT.

The table lists this clonotype with a few counts. The chain carries TRBV7-6 and TRBJ2-3, with 7 nucleotides matching TRBD2. CDR3 length: 15 amino acids. Germline loops: CDR1 SGHVS, CDR2 FNYEAQ. V trimming: 1 base; J trimming: 0 bases; junction bases outside the gene matches: 1. The CDR3 loop is CASSLDSGSTDTQYF. The CDR3 DNA reads TGTGCCAGCAGCTTAGATAGCGGGAGCACAGATACGCAGTATTTT.

This clonotype was observed once. The chain couples TRBV27 to TRBJ1-2, with no clear D. Germline V lookup: CDR1 MNHEY, CDR2 SMNVEV (reference sequence). V shed 4 bases and J shed 6 bases, with 18 bases lying between them. The CDR3 sequence is 15 residues long. The CDR3: CASSSILTTENGYTF. In nucleotides, the CDR3 is TGTGCCAGCAGTTCAATTCTGACAACCGAAAATGGCTACACCTTC.

This clonotype has a count of ten or more. The V and J genes are TRBV7-2 and TRBJ1-6, with D perhaps TRBD1 (5 bases). The CDR3 is made up of 16 amino acids. V was trimmed by 1 base and J by 6 bases, leaving 13 bases between them. Germline loops: CDR1 SGHTA, CDR2 FQGNSA. The CDR3 DNA reads TGTGCCAGCAGCTTAGGGGCGGGGGACGGTAATTCACCCCTCCACTTT. It codes for CASSLGAGDGNSPLHF.

Concerning this clonotype itself: A read error may explain this, as a much larger clone is one base away. This sequence joins TRBV7-2 and TRBJ1-5; D is ambiguous. V was trimmed by 2 bases and J by 0 bases, leaving 11 bases between them. The CDR3 spans 16 residues. Germline V gene data show CDR1 as SGHTA and CDR2 as FQGNSA. CDR3 coding DNA: TGTGCCAGCAGCTTACATAACCAGTATAGCAATCAGCCCCAGCATTTT. This translates into CASSLHNQYSNQPQHF.

In this sample, this clonotype turned up many times. This chain uses TRBV7-2 with TRBJ2-1; TRBD2 might be the D (6 bases). The germline V gene has CDR1 SGHTA and CDR2 FQGNSA. The CDR3 is 17 residues long. The V and J ends lost 5 bases and 0 bases respectively, with 17 bases between them. The CDR3 DNA is TGTGCCAGCAGCCCCCACCAGGCGGGACCCTCCTACAATGAGCAGTTCTTC. As protein: CASSPHQAGPSYNEQFF.

The sample holds a few counts of this clonotype. This chain connects TRBV18 to TRBJ2-7, with 7 positions matching TRBD2. CDR3 length equals 16 residues. V was clipped by 0 bases and J by 1 base; unmatched bases: 6. The V gene's germline CDR1 is KGHSH and CDR2 LQKENI. The CDR3 region is CASSPPGGSRSYEQYV. The CDR3 DNA follows: TGTGCCAGCTCACCACCGGGCGGGAGCAGGTCCTACGAGCAGTACGTC.

This rearrangement joins TRBV6-5 to TRBJ2-1; D might be TRBD1 or TRBD2, each matching 6 bases. Trimming removed 6 bases at V and 3 bases at J, with 12 bases between. The CDR3 covers 14 residues. Germline V lookup: CDR1 MNHEY, CDR2 SVGAGI. The CDR3 here is CASSGGGIYNEQFF. DNA of the CDR3: TGTGCCAGCAGCGGAGGGGGAATCTACAATGAGCAGTTCTTC.

This clonotype has just a few counts. This sequence joins TRBV12-3 or TRBV12-4 and TRBJ2-1; D is uncertain. Trimming cost V 3 bases and J 2 bases, with 14 bases left between them. CDR3 length: 16 amino acids. The CDR3 protein is CASSFKGRATYNEQFF. The CDR3 bases are TGTGCCAGCAGTTTTAAGGGCCGCGCCACCTACAATGAGCAGTTCTTC.

This clonotype has at least ten counts. V usage is TRBV7-8 and J usage is TRBJ2-7; D not resolved. The germline V and J ends were trimmed by 4 bases and 6 bases, with 16 bases remaining between them. The CDR3 has 14 amino acids. Germline V gives CDR1 SGHVS, CDR2 FQNEAQ. CDR3: CASSSELPSGEQYF. CDR3 nucleotide sequence: TGTGCCAGCAGCTCGGAACTACCATCCGGCGAGCAGTACTTC.

The V and J genes are TRBV20-1 and TRBJ2-2; D not resolved. V shed 6 bases and J shed 5 bases, with 13 bases lying between them. The CDR3 is 13 residues long. Germline CDR1 and CDR2: DFQATT and SNEGSKA (reference sequence). The CDR3 coding sequence is TGCAGTGCCCCAAAACCCGTTACCGGGGAGCTGTTTTTT. As protein: CSAPKPVTGELFF.

There are many counts of this clonotype. CDR3 DNA: TGTGCCAGCAGCTTATTCGGGACTGGAGGAGATACGCAGTATTTT. This codes for CASSLFGTGGDTQYF. This chain connects TRBV7-8 to TRBJ2-3; D is perhaps TRBD2 (6 bases). CDR3 size: 15 residues. The V and J ends lost 2 bases and 5 bases respectively, with 14 bases between them. Germline V gene sequence: CDR1 SGHVS, CDR2 FQNEAQ.

V gene TRBV7-6 combines with J gene TRBJ2-5; no clear D. Germline CDR1 reads SGHVS; CDR2 reads FNYEAQ. The CDR3 loop spans 15 amino acids. V was shortened by 3 bases and J by 4 bases, with 15 bases between the two germline ends. The CDR3 sequence: CASSFIDNSRETQYF. CDR3 nucleotide sequence: TGTGCCAGCAGCTTTATAGACAACAGTCGAGAGACCCAGTACTTC.

The V call is TRBV12-5, the J call TRBJ2-2; 7 positions agree with TRBD2. Germline V lookup: CDR1 LGHNT, CDR2 FRNRAP. V gave up 0 bases and J gave up 3 bases; unmatched junction bases: 1. The CDR3 length is 15 residues. The CDR3 loop is CASGLVSGYTGELFF. CDR3 coding DNA: TGTGCTAGTGGTTTGGTTAGCGGGTACACCGGGGAGCTGTTTTTT.

This clonotype was counted only a few times. The rearrangement uses TRBV6-2 or TRBV6-3 and TRBJ2-2, with 7 bases fitting TRBD2. V trimming: 6 bases; J trimming: 0 bases; junction bases outside the gene matches: 7. Germline assignment: CDR1 MNHEY and CDR2 SVGEGT. This CDR3 region has 16 residues. The CDR3 nucleotides are TGTGCCAGCAGCAAAGATCTAGCGGCGAACACCGGGGAGCTGTTTTTT. This gives the protein CASSKDLAANTGELFF.